Given below is one T cell receptor (beta chain) in context. As yet, its antigen is unknown. 60 Vbeta and 13 Jbeta primers were used in PCR. Clones were read by immunoSEQ multiplex PCR, and TCRdb kept only the in-frame ones, dropping some. Among about 94,000 clones listed, approximately 77% were seen once. The sample is drawn from a study of cytomegalovirus exposure and HLA in healthy donors. The study's findings and limits: A cluster of highly shared sequence variants was likely a sequencing artifact. 164 TCR beta chains were listed as cytomegalovirus-associated.

The germline V gene has CDR1 SGHRS and CDR2 YFSETQ. The CDR3 spans 15 residues. The V and J ends lost 0 bases and 4 bases, in that order; junction bases with no gene match: 6. The chain recombines TRBV5-1 with TRBJ1-2; TRBD1 agrees at 7 bases. The clonotype was recovered from a human donor in good health. Sequencing was done on a sample of PBMCs. CDR3 DNA sequence: TGCGCCAGCAGCTTGGGACAGGGAAGCGGCTATGGCTACACCTTC. Its protein product is CASSLGQGSGYGYTF.